This TCR beta chain comes out of a study of CD8 T cells in ankylosing spondylitis. Study-wide results and caveats: Fewer than ten highly homologous variants made up a TCR beta motif, and this motif appeared characteristic of ankylosing spondylitis blood. Matched ankylosing spondylitis synovial fluid reportedly showed significant enrichment of disease-linked clones.

The germline gives CDR1 LGHDT, CDR2 YNNKEL (reference sequence). Trimming left V 0 bases short and J 9 bases short, with 9 bases between. CDR3 length equals 13 residues. A note on this clonotype: Its target is unknown.

TCR beta libraries were made by quantitative 5'-RACE with molecular barcodes. Each CDR3 protein gets one entry after TCRdb re-called the 5' RACE reads with MiXCR. The sample records some 270,000 distinct CDR3 sequences, 18% being singletons. The specimen was blood, either unsorted or a sorted T cell fraction (not recorded which). This clonotype was obtained from a male donor with ankylosing spondylitis or in good health (not recorded which). This sequence joins TRBV3-1 and TRBJ2-1, with a tentative D call TRBD1 (6 bases). The CDR3 nucleotides are TGTGCCAGCAGCCAAGACACCAGGGGTGAGCAGTTCTTC. This translates into CASSQDTRGEQFF.